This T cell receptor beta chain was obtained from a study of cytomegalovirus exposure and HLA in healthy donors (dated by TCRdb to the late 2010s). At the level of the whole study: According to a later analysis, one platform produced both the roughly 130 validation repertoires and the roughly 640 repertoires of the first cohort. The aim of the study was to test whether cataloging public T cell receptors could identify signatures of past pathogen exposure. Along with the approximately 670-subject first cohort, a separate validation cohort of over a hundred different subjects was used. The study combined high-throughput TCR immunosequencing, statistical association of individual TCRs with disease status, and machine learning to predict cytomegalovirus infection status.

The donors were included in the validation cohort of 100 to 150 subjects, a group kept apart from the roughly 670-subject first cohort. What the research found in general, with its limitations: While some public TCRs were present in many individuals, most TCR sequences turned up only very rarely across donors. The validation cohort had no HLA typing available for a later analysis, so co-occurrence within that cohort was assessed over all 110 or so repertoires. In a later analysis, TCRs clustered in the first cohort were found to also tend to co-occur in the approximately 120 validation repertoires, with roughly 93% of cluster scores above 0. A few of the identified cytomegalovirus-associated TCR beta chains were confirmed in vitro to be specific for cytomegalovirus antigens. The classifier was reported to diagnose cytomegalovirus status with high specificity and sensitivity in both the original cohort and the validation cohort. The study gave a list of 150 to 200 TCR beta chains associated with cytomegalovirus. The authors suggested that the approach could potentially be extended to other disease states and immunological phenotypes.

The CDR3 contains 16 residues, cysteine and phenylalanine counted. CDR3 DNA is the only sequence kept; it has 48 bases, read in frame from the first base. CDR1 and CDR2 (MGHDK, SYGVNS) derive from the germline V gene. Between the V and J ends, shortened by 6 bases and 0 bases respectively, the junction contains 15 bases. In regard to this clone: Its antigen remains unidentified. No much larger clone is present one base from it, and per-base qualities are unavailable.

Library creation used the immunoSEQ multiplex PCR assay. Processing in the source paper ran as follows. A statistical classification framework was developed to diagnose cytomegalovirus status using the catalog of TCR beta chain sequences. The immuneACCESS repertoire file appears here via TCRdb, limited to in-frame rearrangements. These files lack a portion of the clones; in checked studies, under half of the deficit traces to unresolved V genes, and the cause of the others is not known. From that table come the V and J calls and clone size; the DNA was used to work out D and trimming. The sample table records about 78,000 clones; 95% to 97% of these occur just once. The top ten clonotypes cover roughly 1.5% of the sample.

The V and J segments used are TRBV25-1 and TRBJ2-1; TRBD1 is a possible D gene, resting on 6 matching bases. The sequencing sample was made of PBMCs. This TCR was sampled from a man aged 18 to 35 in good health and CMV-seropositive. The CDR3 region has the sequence CASRGRLDSSYNEQFF. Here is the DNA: TGTGCCAGCAGAGGACGTTTGGACAGCTCCTACAATGAGCAGTTCTTC. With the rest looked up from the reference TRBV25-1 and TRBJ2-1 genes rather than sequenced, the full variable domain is EADIYQTPRYLVIGTGKKITLECSQTMGHDKMYWYQQDPGMELHLIHYSYGVNSTEKGDLSSESTVSRIRTEHFPLTLESARPSHTSQYLCASRGRLDSSYNEQFFGPGTRLTVL.